This T cell receptor (beta chain) was identified in a study of T cells in Graves' hyperthyroidism and ophthalmopathy (dated by TCRdb to between 2017 and 2020). About the investigation overall: Peripheral blood samples were taken at the time of initial diagnosis, prior to any treatment. A discovery cohort of roughly 100 patients, about 44 with Graves' ophthalmopathy and under 60 with stable Graves' hyperthyroidism, was used to find distinguishing TCR V-J signatures. Prospective prediction of ophthalmopathy was tested in an independent validation cohort consisting of 18 to 20 hyperthyroidism patients and some 17 patients who later progressed to ophthalmopathy. The 95 to 100 discovery patients were randomly divided into training and test sets at a 7:3 ratio. In about 6 Graves' hyperthyroidism patients, the study also compared T-cell repertoires from thyroid tissue with T-cell repertoires from blood. After blood sampling, hyperthyroidism patients were treated with methimazole at a starting dose of 30 mg daily, and ophthalmopathy patients were treated with high-dose intravenous methylprednisolone. According to the paper, TCR Vbeta CDR3 sequencing was carried out on approximately 140 peripheral blood samples, which came from fewer than 50 ophthalmopathy, 75 or so hyperthyroidism and roughly 17 progressor patients. Paper-wide results and their limitations: During validation, the model predicted progression to ophthalmopathy a median of approximately six months ahead of onset, with almost 71% sensitivity and roughly 72% specificity. No statistical method was used to set the sample size in advance, and investigators knew the group allocation. Ophthalmopathy was separated from stable hyperthyroidism by a 13 V-J signature model, with around 90% sensitivity and about 81% specificity obtained in cross-validation and 80%/75% obtained in testing. Most expanded thyroid clonotypes (frequency above 0.001) were also detected in blood, suggesting blood repertoires may reflect thyroid immune responses.

For this clonotype: Its binding antigen is unknown. It has no much larger one-base neighbor in the sample; base qualities were not kept.

Hyperthyroidism patients were newly diagnosed, with disease duration under 2 months, and aged 18 to 65 years. Patients with uncontrolled infections, other autoimmune diseases, pregnancy or lactation were excluded. Diagnoses were based on clinical symptoms, serum thyroxine and TRAb, thyroid ultrasound and orbital computed tomography. Blood from progressor patients was collected at the time of first diagnosis with hyperthyroidism, before any ophthalmopathy symptoms had appeared. PBMCs were separated from 7.5 to 10 ml of fresh peripheral blood using Ficoll-Paque density gradient centrifugation. Patients classed as progressors first received a Graves' hyperthyroidism diagnosis and then went on to develop ophthalmopathy during follow-up. Trizol reagent was used to extract total RNA, and RNA quality was then checked on an Agilent 2100 Bioanalyzer. TCR beta CDR3 regions were amplified from RNA transcripts. The first round of RT-PCR for the TCR CDR3 was performed with the HTBI primer set and the Qiagen OneStep RT-PCR kit. A second multiplex PCR round built the libraries, followed by size selection and purification. Paired-end sequencing of the libraries was performed with 100 bp reads on an Illumina HiSeq2000. The authors' analysis ran thus. SOAPnuke was used to process the raw data, removing reads that contained adapters or uncalled bases, had a mean Phred below 15, or lacked an exact match to the constant primer or identifier. COPE v1.2.5 was used to merge the high-quality paired reads, and each unique nucleotide sequence was defined as a clonotype. Clonotypes were aligned to IMGT TRBV, TRBD and TRBJ reference segments using MiTCR v1.1. Only V-J combinations with frequency above 0.0001, covering approximately 99% of repertoires, were analysed. A TCS score was defined as the ratio between F50 (clonal expansion) and ExV (chaos), using BLOSUM62-based TCRdist between CDR3 peptides within each V-J. Welch's t-statistics and random forest reduced 500 to 550 V-J features to 13, which were used in a naive Bayes classifier (R e1071). The public reads were reanalyzed by TCRdb: fastp trimming at Q25, MiXCR alignment, in-frame beta chains only. When rows share a CDR3 protein, they turn into one entry using the most common DNA and genes. The V and J calls and clone size are TCRdb's, not the authors'. The sample table contains approximately 400,000 distinct CDR3 sequences; only one count was recorded for approximately 12% of them. The ten largest make up less than 25% of the sample.

The specimen was blood. The origin of this receptor is a man aged 25 to 40 with Graves' hyperthyroidism that later progressed to Graves' ophthalmopathy.

Here the CDR3 is given as CASSLGGGFMNTEAFF. The nucleotide sequence reads TGTGCCAGCAGCTTAGGGGGGGGCTTCATGAACACTGAAGCTTTCTTT. The sequence is built from TRBV5-4 and TRBJ1-1; matching of 6 bases hints at TRBD1 as the D gene. A distance of 14 bases separates the germline ends of V and J, which lose 2 bases and 0 bases respectively. The germline V gene (reference sequence) specifies SGHNT as CDR1 and YYREEE as CDR2. The CDR3 starts with the cysteine, ends with the phenylalanine, and has 16 residues. CDR3 DNA only is kept here, 48 bases in frame from base 1. This CDR3, with the reference TRBV5-4 and TRBJ1-1 proteins standing in past its ends, gives the full variable domain ETGVTQSPTHLIKTRGQQVTLRCSSQSGHNTVSWYQQALGQGPQFIFQYYREEENGRGNFPPRFSGLQFPNYSSELNVNALELDDSALYLCASSLGGGFMNTEAFFGQGTRLTVV.